The clone carrying this T cell receptor beta chain is a singleton in its sample. Its specificity is not known. This specimen belongs to a study of glioma-infiltrating T cells. The CDR3 length is 14 residues. The V gene's germline CDR1 is LNHDA and CDR2 SQIVND (reference sequence). V shed 1 base and J 3 bases; nucleotides not matched to a gene: 0. Using RNA template, CDR3s of TCR alpha and beta were amplified with iRepertoire arm-PCR. Tissue mRNA or PBMC total RNA, about 95-450 ng, went into one-step reverse transcription and amplification. TCRdb reprocessed the multiplex PCR reads via MiXCR and lists one record per CDR3 protein. Of around 120,000 distinct CDR3 sequences in the sample, around 23% were seen once. General study findings and limits: Tissue and blood shared very few CDR3 sequences. Gliomas, especially low-grade, showed above-expected tissue-blood divergence; non-neoplastic patients showed below.

This sequence joins TRBV19 and TRBJ2-4, with 7 bases that match TRBD2. The receptor comes from a human donor with low-grade glioma or glioblastoma, undergoing nonglioma brain surgery, or in good health (not recorded which). Sequencing was carried out using glioma tissue, nonneoplastic brain tissue, or PBMCs (not recorded which). CDR3 amino acids: CASSIAGGKNIQYF. The DNA for the CDR3 is TGTGCCAGTAGTATAGCGGGGGGCAAAAACATTCAGTACTTC.